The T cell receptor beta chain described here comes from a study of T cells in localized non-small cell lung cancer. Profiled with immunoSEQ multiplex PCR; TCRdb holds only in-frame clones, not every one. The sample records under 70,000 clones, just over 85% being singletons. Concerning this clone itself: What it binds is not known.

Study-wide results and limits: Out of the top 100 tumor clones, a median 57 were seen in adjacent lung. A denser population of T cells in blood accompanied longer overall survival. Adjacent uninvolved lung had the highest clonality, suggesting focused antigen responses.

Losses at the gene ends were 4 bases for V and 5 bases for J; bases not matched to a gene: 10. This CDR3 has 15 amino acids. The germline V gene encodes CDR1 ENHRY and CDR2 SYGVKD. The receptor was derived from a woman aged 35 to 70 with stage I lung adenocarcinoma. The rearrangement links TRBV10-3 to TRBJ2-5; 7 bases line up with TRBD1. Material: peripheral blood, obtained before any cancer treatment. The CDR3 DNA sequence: TGTGCCATCAGTGGGTATGAAGGGGGCGGGGAGACCCAGTACTTC. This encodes CAISGYEGGGETQYF.